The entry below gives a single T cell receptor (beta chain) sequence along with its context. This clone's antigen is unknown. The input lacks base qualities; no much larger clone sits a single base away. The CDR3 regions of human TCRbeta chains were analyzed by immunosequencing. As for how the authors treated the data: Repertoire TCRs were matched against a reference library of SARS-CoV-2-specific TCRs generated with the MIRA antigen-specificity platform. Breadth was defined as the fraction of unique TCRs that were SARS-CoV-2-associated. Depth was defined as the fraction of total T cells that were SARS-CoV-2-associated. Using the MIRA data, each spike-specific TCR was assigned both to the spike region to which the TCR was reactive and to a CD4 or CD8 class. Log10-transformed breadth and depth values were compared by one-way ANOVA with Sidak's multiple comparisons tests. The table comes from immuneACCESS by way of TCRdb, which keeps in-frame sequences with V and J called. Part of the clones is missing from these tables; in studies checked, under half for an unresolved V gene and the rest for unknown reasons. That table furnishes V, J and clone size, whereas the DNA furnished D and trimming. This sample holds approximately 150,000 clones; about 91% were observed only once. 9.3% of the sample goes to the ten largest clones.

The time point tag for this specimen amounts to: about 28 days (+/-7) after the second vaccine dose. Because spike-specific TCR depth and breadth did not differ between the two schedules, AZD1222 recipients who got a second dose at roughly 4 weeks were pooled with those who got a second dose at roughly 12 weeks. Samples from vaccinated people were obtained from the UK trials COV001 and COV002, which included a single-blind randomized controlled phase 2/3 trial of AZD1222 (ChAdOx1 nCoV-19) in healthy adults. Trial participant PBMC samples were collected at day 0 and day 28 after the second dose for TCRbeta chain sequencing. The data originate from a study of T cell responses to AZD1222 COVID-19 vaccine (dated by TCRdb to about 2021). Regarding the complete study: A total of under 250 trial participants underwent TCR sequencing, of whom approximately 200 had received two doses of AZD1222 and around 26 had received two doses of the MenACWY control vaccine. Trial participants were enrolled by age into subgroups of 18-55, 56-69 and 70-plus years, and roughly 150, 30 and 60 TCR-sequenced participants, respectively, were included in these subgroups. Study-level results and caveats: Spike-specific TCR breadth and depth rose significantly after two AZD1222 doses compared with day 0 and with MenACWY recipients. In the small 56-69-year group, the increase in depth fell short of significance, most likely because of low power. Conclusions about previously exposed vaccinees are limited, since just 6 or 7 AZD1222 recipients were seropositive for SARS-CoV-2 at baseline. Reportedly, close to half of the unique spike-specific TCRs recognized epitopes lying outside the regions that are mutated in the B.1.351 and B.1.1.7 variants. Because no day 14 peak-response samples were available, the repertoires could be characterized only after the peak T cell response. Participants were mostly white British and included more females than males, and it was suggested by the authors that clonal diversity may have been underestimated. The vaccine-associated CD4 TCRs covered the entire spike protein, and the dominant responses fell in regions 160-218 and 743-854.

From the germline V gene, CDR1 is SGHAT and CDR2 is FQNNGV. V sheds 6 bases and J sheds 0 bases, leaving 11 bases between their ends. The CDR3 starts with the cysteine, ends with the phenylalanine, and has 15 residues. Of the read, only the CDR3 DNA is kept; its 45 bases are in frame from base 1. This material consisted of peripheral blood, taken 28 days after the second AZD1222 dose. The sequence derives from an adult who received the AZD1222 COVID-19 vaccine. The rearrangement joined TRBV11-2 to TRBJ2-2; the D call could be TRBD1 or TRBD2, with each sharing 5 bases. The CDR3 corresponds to CASRQSGPNTGELFF. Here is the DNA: TGTGCCAGCAGACAATCGGGACCGAACACCGGGGAGCTGTTTTTT.